The present T cell receptor beta chain was sequenced within a study of Tregs in tolerant kidney transplant recipients. V lost 10 bases and J lost 2, with 25 bases in between. The V gene's germline CDR1 is ENHRY and CDR2 SYGVKD. The CDR3 has 17 amino acids. General observations from the study: In tolerant patients, donor-specific Tregs outgrew total Tregs, suggesting antigen-driven expansion. Nucleotide sequences could not be compared across some patients' samples due to primer changes.

About this clone: Its antigen is unknown.

TCRdb's table, derived via immunoSEQ multiplex PCR, lists solely in-frame clones and lacks some. Of 50,000 to 85,000 clones listed, 92% are singletons. The chain recombines TRBV10-3 with TRBJ2-3; weak D call: TRBD1 (7 bases). This sequence was found in a human donor who received a combined kidney and bone marrow transplant. Material: CD8+ T cells from blood, obtained before the transplant. The CDR3 loop reads CATESGGSAGDTDTQYF. The CDR3 DNA is TGTGCCACCGAATCAGGGGGGTCGGCAGGGGACACAGATACGCAGTATTTT.